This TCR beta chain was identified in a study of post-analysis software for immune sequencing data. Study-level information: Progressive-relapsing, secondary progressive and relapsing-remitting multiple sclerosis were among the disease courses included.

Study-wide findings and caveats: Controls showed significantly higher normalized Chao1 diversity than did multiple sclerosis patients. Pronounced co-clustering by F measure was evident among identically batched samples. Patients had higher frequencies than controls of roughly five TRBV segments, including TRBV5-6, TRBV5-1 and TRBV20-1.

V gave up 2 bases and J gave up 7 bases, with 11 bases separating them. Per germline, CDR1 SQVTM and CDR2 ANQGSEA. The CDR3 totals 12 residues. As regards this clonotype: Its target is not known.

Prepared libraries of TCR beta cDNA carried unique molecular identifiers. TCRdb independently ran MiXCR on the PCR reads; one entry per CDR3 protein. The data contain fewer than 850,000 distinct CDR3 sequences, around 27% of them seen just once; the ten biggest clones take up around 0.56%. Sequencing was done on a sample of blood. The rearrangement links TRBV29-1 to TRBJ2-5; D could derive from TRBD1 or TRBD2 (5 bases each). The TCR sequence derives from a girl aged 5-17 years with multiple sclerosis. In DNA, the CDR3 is TGCAGCGTTGAAAAGGGACGAGGGACCCAGTACTTC. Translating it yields CSVEKGRGTQYF. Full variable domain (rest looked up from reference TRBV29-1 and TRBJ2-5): SAVISQKPSRDICQRGTSLTIQCQVDSQVTMMFWYRQQPGQSLTLIATANQGSEATYESGFVIDKFPISRPNLTFSTLTVSNMSPEDSSIYLCSVEKGRGTQYFGPGTRLLVL.